Listed here is a single T cell receptor (beta chain). These data are taken from a study of T cell responses to AZD1222 COVID-19 vaccine. Germline assignment: CDR1 MDHEN and CDR2 SYDVKM. The CDR3 totals 13 residues. With 7 bases removed from V and 6 bases from J, the gap between germline ends came to 10 bases. Here immunoSEQ multiplex PCR was the method, and the copy in TCRdb shows in-frame clones only, minus some. The profile shows about 6,100 clones, more than 75% of them singletons. The specimen was peripheral blood, collected 28 days after the second AZD1222 dose. The chain joins TRBV28 to TRBJ1-6, with no clear D. This TCR was sampled from an adult who received the AZD1222 COVID-19 vaccine. CDR3 amino acids: CASTSRVNSPLHF. In nucleotides, the CDR3 is TGTGCCAGCACCTCCAGAGTTAATTCACCCCTCCACTTT. The variable domain in full, completed from reference TRBV28 and TRBJ1-6, reads DVKVTQSSRYLVKRTGEKVFLECVQDMDHENMFWYRQDPGLGLRLIYFSYDVKMKEKGDIPEGYSVSREKKERFSLILESASTNQTSMYLCASTSRVNSPLHFGNGTRLTVT.